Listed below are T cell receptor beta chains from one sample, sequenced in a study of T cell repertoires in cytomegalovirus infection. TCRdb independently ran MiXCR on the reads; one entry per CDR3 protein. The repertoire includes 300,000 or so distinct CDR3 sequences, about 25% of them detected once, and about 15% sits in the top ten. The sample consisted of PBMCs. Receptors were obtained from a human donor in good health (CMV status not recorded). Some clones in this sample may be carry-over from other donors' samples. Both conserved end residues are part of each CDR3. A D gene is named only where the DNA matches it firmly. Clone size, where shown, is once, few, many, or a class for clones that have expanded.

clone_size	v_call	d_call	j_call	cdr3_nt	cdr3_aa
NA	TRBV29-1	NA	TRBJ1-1	TGCAGCGGGGGGGGGGGCAGGAACACTGAAGCTTTCTTT	CSGGGGRNTEAFF
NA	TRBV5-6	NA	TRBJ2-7	TGTGCCAGCGTCCCTCTTGGCGGGGACACCTACGAGCAGTACTTC	CASVPLGGDTYEQYF
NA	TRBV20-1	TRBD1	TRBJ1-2	TGCAGTGCTAGAGGGACAGGCGGCGGCTACACCTTC	CSARGTGGGYTF
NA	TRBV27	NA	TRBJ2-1	TGTGCCAGCAGTTTAAAGGGAAGTGGGAGGAATGAGCAGTTCTTC	CASSLKGSGRNEQFF
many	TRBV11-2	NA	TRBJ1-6	TGTGCCAGCAGCCTACATAGGGGACACCAATTTTCACCCCTCCACTTT	CASSLHRGHQFSPLHF
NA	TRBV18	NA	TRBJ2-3	TGTGCCAGCTCCCCCTCCAGGGATACGCAGTATTTT	CASSPSRDTQYF
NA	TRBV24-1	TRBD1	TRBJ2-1	TGTGCCACCAGTGATCCGGGACAGTCCTCGAGCTCCTACAATGAGCAGTTCTTC	CATSDPGQSSSSYNEQFF
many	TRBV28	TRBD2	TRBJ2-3	TGTGCCAGCACCCGAGTTGGGACTAGCGGGGGGGCTGAAGATACGCAGTATTTT	CASTRVGTSGGAEDTQYF
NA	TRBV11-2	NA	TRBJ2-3	TGTGCCAGCAGCTTACGCGAGACTGGCACAGATACGCAGTATTTT	CASSLRETGTDTQYF
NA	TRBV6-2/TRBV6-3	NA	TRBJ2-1	TGTGCCAGCAGTTACTCAGGGCTAGCCCTCAATGAGCAGTTCTTC	CASSYSGLALNEQFF
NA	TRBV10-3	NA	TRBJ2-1	TGTGCCATCAGTCCTTGGAGGGGGGGGAGCGGAGAAAGCTCCTACAATGAGCAGTTCTTC	CAISPWRGGSGESSYNEQFF
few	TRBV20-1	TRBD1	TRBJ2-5	TGCAGTGCTAGACCCCGGGACAGGGGGCAAGAGACCCAGTACTTC	CSARPRDRGQETQYF
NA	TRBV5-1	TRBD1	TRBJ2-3	TGCGCCAGCAGGTCCGCCGGGACAGGGGGGACAGATACGCAGTATTTT	CASRSAGTGGTDTQYF
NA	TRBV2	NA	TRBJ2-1	TGTGCCACCCAGGGAGCAACCACCTACAATGAGCAGTTCTTC	CATQGATTYNEQFF
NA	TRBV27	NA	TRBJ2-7	TGTGCCAGCAGACTAGGGCAGGGAAACTACGAGCAGTACTTC	CASRLGQGNYEQYF
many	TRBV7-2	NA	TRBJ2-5	TGTGCCAGCAGCTTAGGGGGTTTCGAGACCCAGTACTTC	CASSLGGFETQYF
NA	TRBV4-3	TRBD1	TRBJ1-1	TGCGCCAGCAGCCAAGATTTGGCAGGGGGTATGAACACTGAAGCTTTCTTT	CASSQDLAGGMNTEAFF
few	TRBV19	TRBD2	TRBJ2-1	TGTGCCAGTAGTATAAACCCGAGCGGGAGTGAGCAGTTCTTC	CASSINPSGSEQFF
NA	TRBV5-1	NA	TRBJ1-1	TGCGCCAGCAGCTTGCTGTCAGTGGCCACTGAAGCTTTCTTT	CASSLLSVATEAFF
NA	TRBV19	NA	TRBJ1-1	TGTGCCAGTAAGTCTGAAGGGGCCGCGGACACTGAAGCTTTCTTT	CASKSEGAADTEAFF
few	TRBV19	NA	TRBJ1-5	TGTGCCAGTGGGGTTGGGGGCAGACAGGACAATCAGCCCCAGCATTTT	CASGVGGRQDNQPQHF
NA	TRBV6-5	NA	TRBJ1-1	TGTGCCAGCAGTCGCCAAGGGGCAACTTTCTTT	CASSRQGATFF
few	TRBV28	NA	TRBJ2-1	TGTGCCAGCAGGGGAACGGGAGCGGGCAATGAGCAGTTCTTC	CASRGTGAGNEQFF
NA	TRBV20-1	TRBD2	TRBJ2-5	TGCAGTGCTACCCTAGCGGGAGGGGAGACCCAGTACTTC	CSATLAGGETQYF
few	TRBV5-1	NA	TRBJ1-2	TGCGCCAGCAGCTTGGGACGGGCCCCCGACTATGGCTACACCTTC	CASSLGRAPDYGYTF
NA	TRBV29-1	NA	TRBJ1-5	TGCAGCGTCATAGACACGGTGGGCGATAGCAATCAGCCCCAGCATTTT	CSVIDTVGDSNQPQHF
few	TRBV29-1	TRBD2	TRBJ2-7	TGCAGCGTTGAAACAAGCGGGAGCAGAGGCGAGCAGTACTTC	CSVETSGSRGEQYF
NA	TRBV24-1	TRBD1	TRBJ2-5	TGTGCCACCAGTGATCCGGGACAGCTAGAGACCCAGTACTTC	CATSDPGQLETQYF
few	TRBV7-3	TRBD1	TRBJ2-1	TGTGCCAGCAGCTTAATGATTTGGGACAGGGGTTCTGAGCAGTTCTTC	CASSLMIWDRGSEQFF
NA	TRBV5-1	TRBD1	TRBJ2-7	TGCGCCAGCAAAGGACAGGGTTCCTACGAGCAGTACTTC	CASKGQGSYEQYF
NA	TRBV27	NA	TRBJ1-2	TGTGCCAGCGGACACGCCAAGGGAACTTATGGCTACACCTTC	CASGHAKGTYGYTF
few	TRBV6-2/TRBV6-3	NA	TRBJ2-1	TGTGCCAGCAGGTCGGGACTCCTCAATGAGCAGTTCTTC	CASRSGLLNEQFF
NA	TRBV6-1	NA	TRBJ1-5	TGTGCCAGCAGGCGTAGAACAGAGAAATATAGCAATCAGCCCCAGCATTTT	CASRRRTEKYSNQPQHF
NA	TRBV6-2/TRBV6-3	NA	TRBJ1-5	TGTGCCAGCAGTTATGAAGGGGGACGACAGCCCCAGCATTTT	CASSYEGGRQPQHF
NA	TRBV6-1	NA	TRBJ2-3	TGTGCCAGCAGTGCCCTCGCACTGGGGTCCACAGATACGCAGTATTTT	CASSALALGSTDTQYF
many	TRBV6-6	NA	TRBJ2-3	TGTGCCAGCAGTTACGTGGCAGATACGCAGTATTTT	CASSYVADTQYF
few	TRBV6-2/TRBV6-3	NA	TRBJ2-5	TGTGCCAGCAGCCGGGACAAGGGCGGCAACCAAGAGACCCAGTACTTC	CASSRDKGGNQETQYF
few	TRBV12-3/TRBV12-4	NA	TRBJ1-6	TGTGCCAGCAGTTTAGTATCGGAATCACCCCTCCACTTT	CASSLVSESPLHF
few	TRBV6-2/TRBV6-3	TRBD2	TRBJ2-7	TGTGCCAGCAGTTACTCTTCGGGAGGGTCCAGCGAGCAGTACTTC	CASSYSSGGSSEQYF
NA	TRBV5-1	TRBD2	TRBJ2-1	TGCGCCAGCACCCGGGAGGGGGGAGGGCCGTACAATGAGCAGTTCTTC	CASTREGGGPYNEQFF
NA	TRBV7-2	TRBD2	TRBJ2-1	TGTGCCAGCAGCTGGCGGGGGGATGAGCAGTTCTTC	CASSWRGDEQFF
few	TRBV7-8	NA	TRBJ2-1	TGTGCCAGCAGTCGGCACAATGAGCAGTTCTTC	CASSRHNEQFF
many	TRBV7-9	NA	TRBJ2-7	TGTGCCAGCAGCTTGGAATCGGGACCTCTCGTCTACGAGCAGTACTTC	CASSLESGPLVYEQYF